One sample yielded the 7 T cell receptor beta chains listed below, sequenced in a study of shared clonotypes between healthy human individuals. Profiling relied on immunoSEQ multiplex PCR, and the TCRdb table lists in-frame clones only, not all of them. The data contain roughly 1,600,000 clones, about 98.5% of them singletons. The specimen was naive CD4+ T cells sorted from blood. Subset here: CD45RA+ positively selected. These receptors were obtained from a man younger than 45 in good health.

The rearrangement uses TRBV11-2 and TRBJ1-3; maybe TRBD1 (6 bases). The CDR3 covers 16 residues. V was trimmed by 4 bases and J by 2 bases, leaving 15 bases between them. The germline V gene encodes CDR1 SGHAT and CDR2 FQNNGV. The CDR3 region has the DNA TGTGCCAGCAGCTACCTCACAGGGCGAACTGGAAACACCATATATTTT. It encodes CASSYLTGRTGNTIYF.

This clone was seen a single time. This chain uses TRBV28 with TRBJ1-5; 7 nucleotides align to TRBD1. Germline V lookup: CDR1 MDHEN, CDR2 SYDVKM. With 8 bases clipped from V and 7 bases from J, the junction kept 5 bases outside the gene matches. This CDR3 has 12 residues. The CDR3 DNA reads as TGTGCCAGCGAGACAGGGAGCCAGCCCCAGCATTTT. Its protein product is CASETGSQPQHF.

CDR3 nucleotide sequence: TGTGCCAGCAGCTTCAGCATAAACTCAGGGGGCGGGTGGAACACTGAAGCTTTCTTT. Its protein is CASSFSINSGGGWNTEAFF. The chain has TRBV5-5 and TRBJ1-1; 8 positions match TRBD1. The CDR3 extends over 19 amino acids. The germline V gene has CDR1 SGHKS and CDR2 YYEKEE (reference sequence). The ends lost 2 bases at V and 1 base at J; junction bases unmatched: 16.

The chain combines TRBV28 with TRBJ2-1; D is unresolved. The CDR3 runs 12 residues. Trimming took 6 bases from V and 4 from J, leaving 7 bases between them. The germline V gene encodes CDR1 MDHEN and CDR2 SYDVKM. The CDR3 sequence is CASSQTYNEQFF. For the CDR3, the DNA is TGTGCCAGCAGCCAGACTTACAATGAGCAGTTCTTC. The complete variable domain, with remaining parts taken from reference TRBV28 and TRBJ2-1, reads DVKVTQSSRYLVKRTGEKVFLECVQDMDHENMFWYRQDPGLGLRLIYFSYDVKMKEKGDIPEGYSVSREKKERFSLILESASTNQTSMYLCASSQTYNEQFFGPGTRLTVL.

This clone showed up just once. The chain recombines TRBV29-1 with TRBJ2-7; the match to TRBD2 covers 12 bases. The CDR3 loop spans 15 amino acids. V lost 6 bases to trimming and J lost 4 bases; unmatched junction nucleotides: 10. Germline loops: CDR1 SQVTM, CDR2 ANQGSEA. CDR3 sequence: CSVQTGTSGLYEQYF. As DNA, the CDR3 is TGCAGCGTCCAAACCGGGACTAGCGGGTTGTACGAGCAGTACTTC.

The V gene is TRBV9, the J gene TRBJ2-3; 7 bases are shared with TRBD2. The CDR3 is 16 amino acids. The junction had 11 bases not matched to a gene; V was cut back by 3 bases and J by 4 bases. Germline-derived CDR1 and CDR2 are SGDLS and YYNGEE. The CDR3 sequence is CASSAKRDMMSDTQYF. Here the CDR3 DNA reads TGTGCCAGCAGCGCCAAGCGGGATATGATGTCAGATACGCAGTATTTT.

The chain is built from TRBV18 and TRBJ2-5, with D unclear. Germline CDR1 is KGHSH and CDR2 is LQKENI. Trimming took off 2 bases at V and 1 base at J, with 11 bases between the two ends. This CDR3 is 15 amino acids long. CDR3 in amino acids: CASSPVSGPQETQYF. The CDR3 DNA reads TGTGCCAGCTCACCAGTCTCCGGGCCCCAAGAGACCCAGTACTTC.